These T cell receptor beta chains were read from a single sample in a study of T cells after yellow fever vaccination. A single record per CDR3 protein comes from TCRdb applying MiXCR to the 5' RACE reads. Here the sample spans around 600,000 distinct CDR3 sequences, approximately 13% being singletons. Source: PBMCs, taken on the day of the yellow fever booster vaccination. Receptor source: a young man who received the YFV17D yellow fever vaccine. Each CDR3 is given with its conserved first and last residue. The D gene is left open where the match is weak. Rows give clone size only sometimes, using once, few, many, or a class for an expanded clone.

J: TRBJ1-2; size: NA; D: NA; V: TRBV29-1; DNA: TGCAGCGTTGGGGCAGTCATTAACTATGGCTACACCTTC; CDR3: CSVGAVINYGYTF
J: TRBJ1-5; size: few; D: TRBD1; V: TRBV5-8; DNA: TGTGCCAGCAGCTTGGAGGGGACAGGCGTTCCCAATCAGCCCCAGCATTTT; CDR3: CASSLEGTGVPNQPQHF
J: TRBJ2-7; size: NA; D: NA; V: TRBV7-3; DNA: TGTGCCAGCAGCTTCCGGGAGAAGGGCGAGCAGTACTTC; CDR3: CASSFREKGEQYF
J: TRBJ1-2; size: few; D: NA; V: TRBV6-5; DNA: TGTGCCAGCAGTTTCTCCCGTGCAGCCCACTATGGCTACACCTTC; CDR3: CASSFSRAAHYGYTF
J: TRBJ1-6; size: NA; D: NA; V: TRBV7-2; DNA: TGTGCCAGCAGCCCCGCGGCCTCCTATAATTCACCCCTCCACTTT; CDR3: CASSPAASYNSPLHF
J: TRBJ2-1; size: few; D: TRBD1; V: TRBV7-6; DNA: TGTGCCAGCAGCTATCACTTGGGGACAGGGAGTAAGGATGAGCAGTTCTTC; CDR3: CASSYHLGTGSKDEQFF
J: TRBJ2-1; size: few; D: NA; V: TRBV4-3; DNA: TGCGCCAGCAGCCAAGAAGGGTTAGCCGGGAATGAGCAGTTCTTC; CDR3: CASSQEGLAGNEQFF
J: TRBJ2-1; size: few; D: NA; V: TRBV4-3; DNA: TGCGCCAGCAGCCAGGAAGGGACGGGACTCTCCTACAATGAGCAGTTCTTC; CDR3: CASSQEGTGLSYNEQFF
J: TRBJ1-2; size: NA; D: NA; V: TRBV9; DNA: TGTGCCAGCAGCGGGCGTGGGAATGGCTACACCTTC; CDR3: CASSGRGNGYTF
J: TRBJ2-2; size: few; D: NA; V: TRBV5-4; DNA: TGTGCCAGCAGCTTTAGGGGTAACGCCGGGGAGCTGTTTTTT; CDR3: CASSFRGNAGELFF
J: TRBJ2-4; size: few; D: TRBD2; V: TRBV4-2; DNA: TGTGCCAGCAGCCAAGATCGGCCGGGACTAGCGGAGTTACTAGCCAAAAACATTCAGTACTTC; CDR3: CASSQDRPGLAELLAKNIQYF
J: TRBJ2-5; size: few; D: TRBD2; V: TRBV6-5; DNA: TGTGCCAGCAGTTACTATAGCGGGAGAAAGACCCAGTACTTC; CDR3: CASSYYSGRKTQYF
J: TRBJ2-1; size: few; D: NA; V: TRBV5-1; DNA: TGCGCCAGCAGCTTGCGGACCCCCGAGCCCCACAATGAGCAGTTCTTC; CDR3: CASSLRTPEPHNEQFF
J: TRBJ2-1; size: many; D: TRBD1; V: TRBV7-3; DNA: TGTGCCAGCAGCTTACAGCAGGGGGATGAGCAGTTCTTC; CDR3: CASSLQQGDEQFF
J: TRBJ1-4; size: NA; D: NA; V: TRBV20-1; DNA: TGCAGTGCTACGACAGGCCAGGAGGAAAAACTGTTTTTT; CDR3: CSATTGQEEKLFF
J: TRBJ2-2; size: few; D: NA; V: TRBV12-3/TRBV12-4; DNA: TGTGCCAGCAGGAACCGGGAGCTGTTTTTT; CDR3: CASRNRELFF
J: TRBJ2-7; size: few; D: TRBD1; V: TRBV5-1; DNA: TGCGCCAGCAGCAGCGCCCGGGACAGGGGGGGTTACGAGCAGTACTTC; CDR3: CASSSARDRGGYEQYF
J: TRBJ1-2; size: NA; D: TRBD1; V: TRBV27; DNA: TGTGCCAGCAGTCCCCAGGGGGCGAGTGGCTACACCTTC; CDR3: CASSPQGASGYTF
J: TRBJ2-7; size: NA; D: TRBD2; V: TRBV10-3; DNA: TGTGCCATCGGGCGGGAGAGCTCCTACGAGCAGTACTTC; CDR3: CAIGRESSYEQYF
J: TRBJ2-5; size: few; D: NA; V: TRBV29-1; DNA: TGCAGCGGTGTTGGACCACAAGAGACCCAGTACTTC; CDR3: CSGVGPQETQYF
J: TRBJ2-3; size: many; D: NA; V: TRBV3-1; DNA: TGTGCCAGCAGCCAAGGTGGTCTTAGCACAGATACGCAGTATTTT; CDR3: CASSQGGLSTDTQYF
J: TRBJ1-5; size: few; D: NA; V: TRBV4-3; DNA: TGCGCCAGCAGCCAAGACCATCCCGTTGGGGCCCAGCATTTT; CDR3: CASSQDHPVGAQHF
J: TRBJ2-1; size: few; D: NA; V: TRBV6-1; DNA: TGTGCCAGCGGTAGGAGATTAGACAATGAGCAGTTCTTC; CDR3: CASGRRLDNEQFF
J: TRBJ2-5; size: NA; D: TRBD2; V: TRBV6-2/TRBV6-3; DNA: TGTGCCAGCCGACCCCCGACTAGCGGGAAGAGGGGGGAGACCCAGTACTTC; CDR3: CASRPPTSGKRGETQYF